The 12 T cell receptor beta chains below come from one sample, sequenced in a study of cytomegalovirus exposure and HLA in healthy donors. A multiplex PCR was run with 60 Vbeta primers and 13 Jbeta primers. Generated by immunoSEQ multiplex PCR, the TCRdb table keeps only in-frame clones and is missing some. The sample contains tens of thousands of clones, about 85% of which appear only once. The sample consisted of PBMCs. The receptors originated from a girl under 10 years old in good health and CMV-seropositive.

This clone was seen a handful of times. The chain couples TRBV5-1 to TRBJ1-5; D is ambiguous. The CDR3 has 9 amino acids. Germline CDR1 SGHRS, CDR2 YFSETQ. V lost 4 bases and J lost 14, with 7 bases in between. The CDR3 bases are TGCGCCAGCAGCCAGGTAAAGCATTTT. Translating it yields CASSQVKHF.

The chain is built from TRBV7-9 and TRBJ2-7; 7 bases match TRBD1. This CDR3 comprises 13 residues. Germline trimming cut 4 bases from V and 7 bases from J; bases unmatched to any gene: 7. Per the germline V gene, CDR1 is SEHNR and CDR2 is FQNEAQ (reference sequence). CDR3 loop: CASSSLYRGEQYF. For the CDR3, the DNA is TGTGCCAGCAGCTCGTTATACAGGGGAGAGCAGTACTTC. The full variable domain, rest sourced from reference TRBV7-9 and TRBJ2-7, is DTGVSQNPRHKITKRGQNVTFRCDPISEHNRLYWYRQTLGQGPEFLTYFQNEAQLEKSRLLSDRFSAERPKGSFSTLEIQRTEQGDSAMYLCASSSLYRGEQYFGPGTRLTVT.

This rearrangement joins TRBV27 to TRBJ2-3; 7 nucleotides align to TRBD2. The CDR3 has 16 amino acids. With 3 bases clipped from V and 8 bases from J, the junction kept 14 bases outside the gene matches. Germline loops: CDR1 MNHEY, CDR2 SMNVEV (reference sequence). CDR3 sequence: CASSFGERREGGTQYF. In DNA, the CDR3 is TGTGCCAGCAGTTTCGGGGAGAGAAGGGAGGGAGGTACGCAGTATTTT.

The chain uses TRBV2 and TRBJ2-5; 13 bases are shared with TRBD2. The V gene's germline CDR1 is SNHLY and CDR2 FYNNEI. Trimming took 4 bases from V and 1 from J; bases not matched to a gene: 3. The CDR3 is made up of 16 amino acids. The CDR3 DNA is TGTGCCAGCAGTGGGGGACTAGCGGGAATCCAAGAGACCCAGTACTTC. This codes for CASSGGLAGIQETQYF.

V and J are TRBV10-2 and TRBJ2-1; 12 positions agree with TRBD2. Trimming took 4 bases from V and 6 from J; bases not matched to a gene: 13. Germline CDR1 reads WSHSY; CDR2 reads SAAADI. The CDR3 sequence is 18 residues long. This CDR3 is CASSATSGRVVLGNEQFF. CDR3 nucleotide sequence: TGCGCCAGCAGTGCGACTAGCGGGAGAGTTGTGTTGGGCAATGAGCAGTTCTTC.

The rearrangement joins TRBV9 to TRBJ2-2; TRBD1 agrees at 9 bases. J lost 2 bases, V lost 3 bases, and 5 bases had no gene match. The germline V gene has CDR1 SGDLS and CDR2 YYNGEE. The length of the CDR3 is 16 residues. The DNA of the CDR3 is TGTGCCAGCAGCGGACAACAGGGGGCTAACACCGGGGAGCTGTTTTTT. Encoded protein: CASSGQQGANTGELFF.

The V gene is TRBV19, the J gene TRBJ1-4; no definite D call. The length of the CDR3 is 14 residues. V was cut by 5 bases and J by 5 bases, with 12 bases left in between. The germline gives CDR1 LNHDA, CDR2 SQIVND (reference sequence). Written as DNA, the CDR3 is TGTGCCAGTAGTCGTGAACAACCAAATGAAAAACTGTTTTTT. Amino acids: CASSREQPNEKLFF.

The chain couples TRBV6-1 to TRBJ2-7, with 8 bases aligning to TRBD2. The CDR3 contains 15 residues. Germline V gene sequence: CDR1 MNHNS, CDR2 SASEGT. Trimming took 5 bases from V and 2 from J; bases not matched to a gene: 8. The CDR3 spells CASSPYSGEPYEQYF. In DNA, the CDR3 is TGTGCCAGCAGTCCCTATAGCGGGGAACCCTACGAGCAGTACTTC.

This clone was detected once. The CDR3 coding sequence is TGTGCCTGGAGTGTAGGACAGAGTGGGCGAGATACGCAGTATTTT. Residues: CAWSVGQSGRDTQYF. The chain joins TRBV30 to TRBJ2-3, with D possibly matching TRBD1 (6 bases). Per the germline V gene, CDR1 is GTSNPN and CDR2 is SVGIG (reference sequence). This CDR3 spans 15 amino acids. Trimming shortened V by 0 bases and J by 5 bases, and 15 bases separated the two germline ends.

The rearrangement joins TRBV7-2 to TRBJ1-2; 9 bases line up with TRBD1. After removal of 1 base from V and 7 bases from J, the junction contained 7 bases not matched to a gene. Germline assignment: CDR1 SGHTA and CDR2 FQGNSA. This CDR3 contains 15 residues. The CDR3 DNA follows: TGTGCCAGCAGCTTAGGGGTTTTGGACAGGGGTGGCTACACCTTC. This codes for CASSLGVLDRGGYTF.

This clone was picked up a small number of times. The genes are TRBV10-3 and TRBJ2-1; unclear D gene. The V and J ends lost 4 bases and 2 bases respectively, with 12 bases between them. Germline V CDR1 and CDR2: ENHRY, SYGVKD. The CDR3 contains 15 residues. This CDR3 is CAISGGAPTYNEQFF. In nucleotides, the CDR3 is TGTGCCATCAGTGGCGGAGCACCCACCTACAATGAGCAGTTCTTC.

V is TRBV6-5 and J is TRBJ2-1; weak D call: TRBD2 (6 bases). CDR1 and CDR2 (germline): MNHEY, SVGAGI. The V and J ends lost 5 bases and 2 bases respectively, with 7 bases between them. The CDR3 loop spans 13 amino acids. In nucleotides, the CDR3 is TGTGCCAGCAGTAGACTAGCCTACAATGAGCAGTTCTTC. Residues: CASSRLAYNEQFF.